The source of this T cell receptor (beta chain) is a study of blood T cell repertoires in COVID-19. Whole-study context: The analysed material was cDNA or gDNA that came from T cells, B-cell-depleted T cells, or PBMCs.

Under the authors' procedure: Scientists estimated how many nucleated cells there were by amplifying reference gene primers. Clones were sequenced by immunoSEQ multiplex PCR, and TCRdb holds only the in-frame ones, with some missing. The V and J calls and clone size were taken over from that table, and D and trimming were inferred from the DNA. The table has 400,000 to 450,000 clones, 75% to 90% seen once. The Seattle patients joined while their infection was active and were tracked longitudinally afterward. V shed 4 bases and J shed 5 bases, with 8 bases lying between them. The CDR3 loop spans 12 amino acids. CDR1 SNHLY and CDR2 FYNNEI come from the germline V gene.

This sequence originates from a woman aged 40-49 years with COVID-19, enrolled during active disease. The material sequenced was peripheral blood. The V call is TRBV2, the J call TRBJ2-5, with D hard to call. The CDR3 region is CASSVVIETQYF. The CDR3 bases are TGTGCCAGCAGTGTAGTTATTGAGACCCAGTACTTC.